Below are 18 T cell receptor beta chains sequenced from a single sample in a study of T cell repertoires in ileal Crohn's disease. Libraries were prepared by immunoSEQ multiplex PCR; TCRdb keeps only in-frame clonotypes and omits some of them. The sample carries about 5,600 clones, under 85% recorded once. Sequences were obtained from ileal tissue. Receptor source: an adult with Crohn's disease.

In this sample, this clone is large. The gene calls are TRBV18 and TRBJ2-5; TRBD2 might be the D (6 bases). Germline values: CDR1 KGHSH, CDR2 LQKENI. V dropped 3 bases and J dropped 5 bases, with 19 bases sitting between them. CDR3 length: 16 amino acids. The CDR3 nucleotides are TGTGCCAGCTCACCCTCCCCCCCCGGGGGTTGGGAGACCCAGTACTTC. It translates to CASSPSPPGGWETQYF. The full variable domain, in which reference TRBV18 and TRBJ2-5 provide the parts outside the CDR3, is NAGVMQNPRHLVRRRGQEARLRCSPMKGHSHVYWYRQLPEEGLKFMVYLQKENIIDESGMPKERFSAEFPKEGPSILRIQQVVRGDSAAYFCASSPSPPGGWETQYFGPGTRLLVL.

This sequence joins TRBV11-2 and TRBJ2-3; 7 nucleotides align to TRBD2. Germline V gives CDR1 SGHAT, CDR2 FQNNGV. The CDR3 consists of 15 residues. The J segment lost 4 bases and the V segment lost 5 bases, leaving 9 bases of the junction unmatched. The CDR3 DNA sequence: TGTGCCAGCAGCACCCTGGGGGGGGTCGCAGATACGCAGTATTTT. Its translation is CASSTLGGVADTQYF.

The chain couples TRBV30 to TRBJ1-2; weak D call: TRBD1 (6 bases). This CDR3 comprises 13 residues. Germline V gene data show CDR1 as GTSNPN and CDR2 as SVGIG (reference sequence). Trimming removed 2 bases at V and 4 bases at J, with 11 bases between. DNA of the CDR3: TGTGCCTGGAGTCGGAAAGGGGGCTATGGCTACACCTTC. Residues: CAWSRKGGYGYTF.

The chain links TRBV5-4 to TRBJ1-2, with TRBD1 as a possible D gene (5 bases). The CDR3 length is 15 residues. Trimming took off 0 bases at V and 0 bases at J, with 9 bases between the two ends. Germline V CDR1 and CDR2: SGHNT, YYREEE (reference sequence). CDR3 in DNA: TGTGCCAGCAGCTTGGGGCAGGGCGCTAACTATGGCTACACCTTC. Protein: CASSLGQGANYGYTF.

The chain couples TRBV10-3 to TRBJ2-7, with a tentative D call TRBD1 (6 bases). Germline CDR1 ENHRY, CDR2 SYGVKD. CDR3 length equals 15 residues. The V and J ends lost 0 bases and 3 bases respectively, with 12 bases between them. The CDR3 coding sequence is TGTGCCATCAGTGAGTCGTCAGGCAGGGGCTACGAGCAGTACTTC. Protein product: CAISESSGRGYEQYF.

A single count supports this clone. The rearrangement joins TRBV29-1 to TRBJ1-3, with 7 bases matching TRBD1. The CDR3 runs to 14 residues. Germline loops: CDR1 SQVTM, CDR2 ANQGSEA. V gave up 3 bases and J gave up 5 bases; unmatched junction bases: 7. The CDR3 region has the DNA TGCAGCGTTGAGCTCCGGGACAGCAGAAACACCATATATTTT. It specifies CSVELRDSRNTIYF.

The chain uses TRBV15 and TRBJ2-1; 7 bases map to TRBD2. The CDR3 loop spans 14 amino acids. Germline loops: CDR1 LNHNV, CDR2 YYDKDF (reference sequence). V trimming: 9 bases; J trimming: 3 bases; junction bases outside the gene matches: 8. The CDR3 sequence is CATRGDPFYNEQFF. The CDR3 DNA sequence: TGTGCCACACGGGGGGACCCCTTCTACAATGAGCAGTTCTTC.

This chain uses TRBV5-8 with TRBJ1-1, with D possibly matching TRBD1 (5 bases). The CDR3 runs to 12 residues. Germline lookup yields CDR1 SGHTS and CDR2 YDEGEE. V was clipped by 5 bases and J by 3 bases, with 8 bases between them. For the CDR3, the DNA is TGTGCCAGCAGGACAGCTTACACTGAAGCTTTCTTT. Its protein is CASRTAYTEAFF.

This clone has only one observation. The V gene is TRBV12-5, the J gene TRBJ2-5, with TRBD2 matching over 13 bases. The CDR3 runs 21 residues. Looked up from germline, CDR1 is LGHNT and CDR2 is FRNRAP. V was clipped by 0 bases and J by 1 base; unmatched bases: 14. Here the CDR3 DNA reads TGTGCTAGTGGTTTGGTACCGACTAGCGGGGGGATACGACGCCTCCAAGAGACCCAGTACTTC. Translating it yields CASGLVPTSGGIRRLQETQYF.

The V gene is TRBV15, the J gene TRBJ2-7; 10 bases map to TRBD2. The CDR3 covers 13 residues. With V trimmed by 5 bases and J by 4 bases, 2 bases remained unmatched. Germline V gene lookup returns CDR1 LNHNV and CDR2 YYDKDF (reference sequence). CDR3 sequence reads: CATSGGLAYEQYF. CDR3 bases: TGTGCCACCAGCGGGGGACTAGCGTACGAGCAGTACTTC.

The chain carries TRBV7-6 and TRBJ1-5; D call uncertain. Germline loops: CDR1 SGHVS, CDR2 FNYEAQ. The CDR3 length is 13 residues. The V gene lost 1 base and the J gene lost 9 bases, with 10 bases spanning the gap. CDR3 DNA sequence: TGTGCCAGCAGCTTAGGAGGGTTGGGGCCCCAGCATTTT. This gives the protein CASSLGGLGPQHF.

This clone appeared a single time. The gene calls are TRBV5-8 and TRBJ2-7; the D is unclear. Deletions cut 1 base from V and 4 bases from J, with 9 bases between. Germline values: CDR1 SGHTS, CDR2 YDEGEE. CDR3 length: 13 residues. The CDR3 DNA reads TGTGCCAGCAGCTTGTTCGCGGCGTACGAGCAGTACTTC. As protein: CASSLFAAYEQYF.

The CDR3 DNA is TGCGCCAGCAGCCAACAAGCGGGGGTGTCCTACGAGCAGTACTTC. This gives the protein CASSQQAGVSYEQYF. The chain links TRBV5-1 to TRBJ2-7, with TRBD2 matching 8 bases. This CDR3 spans 15 amino acids. Germline CDR1 reads SGHRS; CDR2 reads YFSETQ. V trimming: 4 bases; J trimming: 1 base; junction bases outside the gene matches: 7. Supplemented by reference TRBV5-1 and TRBJ2-7, the full variable domain reads KAGVTQTPRYLIKTRGQQVTLSCSPISGHRSVSWYQQTPGQGLQFLFEYFSETQRNKGNFPGRFSGRQFSNSRSEMNVSTLELGDSALYLCASSQQAGVSYEQYFGPGTRLTVT.

The V gene is TRBV6-6, the J gene TRBJ1-4, with 7 bases fitting TRBD1. V shed 6 bases, J shed 6 bases, and the junction held 7 bases outside the gene matches. Germline V gene data show CDR1 as MNHNY and CDR2 as SVGAGI (reference sequence). The CDR3 is made up of 14 amino acids. CDR3 in DNA: TGTGCCAGCAGGTCCGGGACAGTCGATGAAAAACTGTTTTTT. Protein sequence: CASRSGTVDEKLFF.

The chain links TRBV30 to TRBJ1-2; D is unclear. V lost 0 bases to trimming and J lost 8 bases, with 13 bases between them. There are 13 residues in the CDR3. Per the germline V gene, CDR1 is GTSNPN and CDR2 is SVGIG (reference sequence). In DNA, the CDR3 is TGTGCCTGGAGTGTAGGAGGACCCGGAGGCTACACCTTC. This encodes CAWSVGGPGGYTF.

The chain joins TRBV7-2 to TRBJ2-7; D may be TRBD2 (5 bases). Germline CDR1 and CDR2: SGHTA and FQGNSA. Trimming cost V 6 bases and J 3 bases, with 15 bases left between them. The CDR3 sequence is 14 residues long. CDR3 in amino acids: CASRVEGIDYEQYF. The CDR3 bases are TGTGCCAGCAGGGTCGAGGGTATCGACTACGAGCAGTACTTC.

The rearrangement links TRBV7-3 to TRBJ2-7; D might be TRBD1 (5 bases). This CDR3 region has 13 residues. Germline lookup yields CDR1 SGHTA and CDR2 FQGTGA. V lost 1 base, J lost 4 bases, and 8 bases lay in between. The DNA for the CDR3 is TGTGCCAGCAGCTTAAGCCAGGGATACGAGCAGTACTTC. This codes for CASSLSQGYEQYF.

The chain links TRBV29-1 to TRBJ2-1; 15 bases line up with TRBD2. J was trimmed by 2 bases and V by 6 bases; bases with no gene match: 5. Germline assignment: CDR1 SQVTM and CDR2 ANQGSEA. This CDR3 contains 16 residues. The CDR3 here is CSVRTSGGAAYNEQFF. For the CDR3, the DNA is TGCAGCGTCAGGACTAGCGGGGGGGCGGCCTACAATGAGCAGTTCTTC.